In this sample, the clone carrying this T cell receptor (beta chain) turned up a few times. This sample stems from a study of response to subunit inactivated influenza vaccine. CDR1 SGHKS and CDR2 YYEKEE come from the germline V gene (reference sequence). This CDR3 comprises 14 residues. V was pared by 1 base and J by 5 bases, with 10 bases between. One entry per CDR3 protein, called by TCRdb with MiXCR from the RT-PCR reads. The table shows about 500,000 distinct CDR3 sequences, with 13% occurring only once. The receptor comes from a man aged 45 to 65 who received an inactivated influenza vaccine. The material was PBMCs from blood, obtained roughly 6 weeks after vaccination. The rearrangement links TRBV5-5 to TRBJ1-5; D gene ambiguous. The CDR3 nucleotides read TGTGCCAGCAGCTTGTCGGGATTGCATCAGCCCCAGCATTTT. The encoded protein is CASSLSGLHQPQHF.